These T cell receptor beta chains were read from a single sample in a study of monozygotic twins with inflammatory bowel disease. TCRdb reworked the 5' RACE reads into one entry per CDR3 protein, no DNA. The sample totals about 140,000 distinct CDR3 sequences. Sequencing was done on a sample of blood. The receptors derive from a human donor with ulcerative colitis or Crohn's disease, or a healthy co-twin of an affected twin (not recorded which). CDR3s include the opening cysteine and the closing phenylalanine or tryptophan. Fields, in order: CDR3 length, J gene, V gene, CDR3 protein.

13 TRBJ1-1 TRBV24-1 CATSDRGHTEAFF
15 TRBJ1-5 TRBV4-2 CASSHGQGAGQPQHF
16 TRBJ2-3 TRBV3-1 CASSQDPSGNADTQYF
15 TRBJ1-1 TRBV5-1 CASSLYGGMNTEAFF
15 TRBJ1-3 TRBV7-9 CASSFDRVSGNTIYF
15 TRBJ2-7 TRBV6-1 CASSPGIGRVAEQYF
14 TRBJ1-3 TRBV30 CAWTWGAGGNTIYF
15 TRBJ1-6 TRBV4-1 CASSQDSGPRSLVHF
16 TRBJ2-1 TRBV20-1 CSASRIAGDLYNEQFF
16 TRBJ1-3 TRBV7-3 CASSLTPGRSGNTIYF
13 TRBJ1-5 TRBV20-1 CSARERSNQPQHF
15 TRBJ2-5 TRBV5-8 CASSSGTGTEETQYF
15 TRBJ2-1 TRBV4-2 CASSQGSSSYNEQFF
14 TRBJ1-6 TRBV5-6 CASSYDRNNSPLHF
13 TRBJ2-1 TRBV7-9 CASSLVLGHQQFF
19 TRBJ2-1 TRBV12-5 CASGLRPPLAGDSYNEQFF
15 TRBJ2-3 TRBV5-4 CASSLGVGRTDTQYF
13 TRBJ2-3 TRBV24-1 CATSDPLTDTQYF
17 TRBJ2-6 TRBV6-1 CASSSTSAGSGANVLTF
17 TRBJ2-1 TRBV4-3 CASSQEFGLAGDNEQFF
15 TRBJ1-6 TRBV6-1 CASSPQGAWNSPLHF
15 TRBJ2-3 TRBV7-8 CASSTLSLSTDTQYF
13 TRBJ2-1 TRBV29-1 CSVTSGRMDEQFF
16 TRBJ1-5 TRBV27 CASSLSPSGGHQPQHF
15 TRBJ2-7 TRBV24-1 CATSDSRKGPYEQYF
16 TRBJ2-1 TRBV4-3 CASSQGSDRVYNEQFF
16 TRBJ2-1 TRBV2 CASSEGRTSSYNEQFF
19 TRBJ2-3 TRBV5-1 CASSSRLAGGPSRTDTQYF
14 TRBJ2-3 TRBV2 CASSAGLGTDTQYF
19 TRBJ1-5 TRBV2 CASSEAARGYGYSNQPQHF
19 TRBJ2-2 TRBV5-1 CASSLQLQASRSVAGELFF
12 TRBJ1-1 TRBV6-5 CASSGRGTEAFF
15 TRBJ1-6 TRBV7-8 CASSLVGQNNSPLHF
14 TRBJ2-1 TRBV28 CASIRLGRYNEQFF
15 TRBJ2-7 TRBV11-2 CASSSGTGIRYEQYF
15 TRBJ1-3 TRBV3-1 CASSQGRGPGNTIYF